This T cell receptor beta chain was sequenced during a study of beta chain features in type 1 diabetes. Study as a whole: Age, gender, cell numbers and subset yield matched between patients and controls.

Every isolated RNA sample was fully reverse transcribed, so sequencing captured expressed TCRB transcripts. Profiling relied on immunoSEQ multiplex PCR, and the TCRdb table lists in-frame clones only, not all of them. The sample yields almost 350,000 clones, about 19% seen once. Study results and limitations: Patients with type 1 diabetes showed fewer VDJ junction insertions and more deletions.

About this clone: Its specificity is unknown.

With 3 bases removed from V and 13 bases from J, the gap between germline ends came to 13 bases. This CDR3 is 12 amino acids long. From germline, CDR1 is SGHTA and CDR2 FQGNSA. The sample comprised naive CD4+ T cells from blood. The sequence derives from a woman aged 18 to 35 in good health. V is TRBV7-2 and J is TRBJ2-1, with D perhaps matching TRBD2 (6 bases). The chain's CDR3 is CASSFGGETQFF. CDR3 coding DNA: TGTGCCAGCAGCTTTGGAGGGGAAACTCAGTTCTTC.